This TCR beta chain was retrieved from a study of beta chain features in type 1 diabetes (dated 2018 in TCRdb). Broadly, across the study: Mean age, gender distribution, total cell number and subset yield were not different between patients and healthy donors. A total of roughly 100 million sorted cells were examined across all samples, and the number of cells per subset was strongly correlated with RNA yield. The study compared the TCRB repertoires of sorted circulating CD4+ T cell subsets in recently diagnosed type 1 diabetes patients with those in matched healthy donors. Regulatory and stem cell-like memory subsets were obtained from only 8 patients and roughly eight healthy donors, while naive and central memory subsets were obtained from all 28 donors. Broader findings and caveats from the paper: Because small numbers of individuals were included in the HLA sub-analyses, any influence of HLA type on TCRB rearrangement was left unresolved. PCR may preferentially amplify shorter templates, but because patient and control samples were amplified and corrected together, any resulting skew would affect both groups equally. In all four CD4+ subsets, TCRB CDR3 length was moderately but significantly shorter in type 1 diabetes patients. Because cDNA was sequenced instead of genomic DNA, activated cells with high expression could be over-represented, although the groups did not differ in activation or CD3 levels. Naive, central memory and regulatory TCRB repertoires appeared more similar among patients than among healthy donors. At VDJ recombination sites, type 1 diabetes patients had fewer insertions and more deleted nucleotides, which implies abnormalities in thymic rearrangement.

The entire amount of isolated RNA was reverse transcribed using the High Capacity cDNA Reverse Transcription Kit, so the sequenced TCRB transcripts were expressed ones. Naive, central memory and regulatory T cell samples underwent deep immunoSEQ sequencing, averaging around 3.9 million total reads per sample. Sorted cells were lysed in RLT buffer and RNA was extracted with DNase-treated RNeasy Micro or Mini kits, depending on cell number. Each cell subset was processed on its own to prevent cross-contamination, while patient and healthy donor samples were processed together. Using the immunoSEQ multiplex PCR, TCRB sequences were amplified from cDNA into 87-bp fragments spanning the CDR3 region. Sequencing of the amplicons was done on the Illumina HiSeq platform. The study's own analysis went as follows. Synthetic template baselines were used to correct PCR bias computationally, reads within Hamming distance 2 were collapsed together, and singletons that could not be merged were discarded. Reads were aligned to IMGT to assign V, D and J genes, CDR3 length, and insertions or deletions at six rearrangement sites. Within each subset, clonotype counts were normalized to the number of sorted cells before true diversity and Gini coefficients were calculated with the tcR R package. The overlap coefficient, calculated on TCRB nucleotide sequences, was used to measure repertoire sharing. As a proxy for the pre-selection repertoire, out-of-frame TCRB sequences from naive cells were analyzed. TCRdb obtained this table from immuneACCESS and retained in-frame rearrangements with V and J assigned. These tables miss some clones; where compared with another copy, unresolved V genes account for less than half of the shortfall, and the remainder is unexplained. V, J and clone size are taken as reported in that table, and D and trimming were inferred from the DNA itself. This sample has about 450,000 clones in its table, and about an eighth of those were observed once. The ten largest clones capture approximately 0.045% of the sample.

V lost 6 bases and J lost 0 bases; the stretch between them is 12 bases long. From the cysteine through the phenylalanine, the CDR3 covers 14 amino acids. The sequence is cut down to CDR3 DNA, 42 bases in frame from base 1. The germline V gene (reference sequence) supplies CDR1 MNHEY and CDR2 SMNVEV. A single peripheral blood draw of around 100 mL on average was collected from each donor into heparinised tubes. A BD FACSAria II and a panel including CD45RO, CCR7, CD25, CD127, CD95 and CD27 were used to sort naive, central memory, regulatory and stem cell-like memory CD4+ T cells. Every sorted population had a purity above 98%. Right away, PBMCs were isolated by Lymphoprep density gradient centrifugation and were stained directly, with no culture step. So that batch effects would be minimized, each experiment stained and sorted samples in pairs, pairing one healthy donor with one patient. Details on this clone: What antigen it recognizes has not been identified. No base-level quality is on record; no much larger clone is a single base apart.

The sequenced material came from naive CD4+ T cells from blood. The cell subset or site label of this sample denotes: true naive CD4+ T cells. The V gene is TRBV27 and the J gene is TRBJ2-7, with the D gene uncertain. This receptor was identified in a young woman in good health. The CDR3 sequence is CASSRMPSSYEQYF. The nucleotide sequence reads TGTGCCAGCAGCAGGATGCCGAGCTCCTACGAGCAGTACTTC.